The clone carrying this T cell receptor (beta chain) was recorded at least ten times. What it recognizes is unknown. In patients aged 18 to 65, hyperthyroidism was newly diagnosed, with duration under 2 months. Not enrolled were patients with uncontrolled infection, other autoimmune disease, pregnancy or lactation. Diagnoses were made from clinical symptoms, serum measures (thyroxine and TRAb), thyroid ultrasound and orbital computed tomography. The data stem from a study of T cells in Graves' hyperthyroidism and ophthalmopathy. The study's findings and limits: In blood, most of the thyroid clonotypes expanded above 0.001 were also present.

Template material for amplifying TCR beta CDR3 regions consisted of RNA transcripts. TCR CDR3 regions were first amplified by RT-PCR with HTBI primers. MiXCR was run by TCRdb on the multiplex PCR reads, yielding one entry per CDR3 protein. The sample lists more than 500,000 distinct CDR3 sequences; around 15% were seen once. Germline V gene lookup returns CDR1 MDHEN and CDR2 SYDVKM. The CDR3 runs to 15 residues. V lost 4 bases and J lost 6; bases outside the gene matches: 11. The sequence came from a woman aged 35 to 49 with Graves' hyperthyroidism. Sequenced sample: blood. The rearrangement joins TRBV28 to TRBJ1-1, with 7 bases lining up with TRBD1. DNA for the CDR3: TGTGCCAGCAGTTGGGCCGGGACAGCAAACTCTGAAGCTTTCTTT. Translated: CASSWAGTANSEAFF. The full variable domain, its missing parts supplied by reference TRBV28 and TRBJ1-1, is DVKVTQSSRYLVKRTGEKVFLECVQDMDHENMFWYRQDPGLGLRLIYFSYDVKMKEKGDIPEGYSVSREKKERFSLILESASTNQTSMYLCASSWAGTANSEAFFGQGTRLTVV.